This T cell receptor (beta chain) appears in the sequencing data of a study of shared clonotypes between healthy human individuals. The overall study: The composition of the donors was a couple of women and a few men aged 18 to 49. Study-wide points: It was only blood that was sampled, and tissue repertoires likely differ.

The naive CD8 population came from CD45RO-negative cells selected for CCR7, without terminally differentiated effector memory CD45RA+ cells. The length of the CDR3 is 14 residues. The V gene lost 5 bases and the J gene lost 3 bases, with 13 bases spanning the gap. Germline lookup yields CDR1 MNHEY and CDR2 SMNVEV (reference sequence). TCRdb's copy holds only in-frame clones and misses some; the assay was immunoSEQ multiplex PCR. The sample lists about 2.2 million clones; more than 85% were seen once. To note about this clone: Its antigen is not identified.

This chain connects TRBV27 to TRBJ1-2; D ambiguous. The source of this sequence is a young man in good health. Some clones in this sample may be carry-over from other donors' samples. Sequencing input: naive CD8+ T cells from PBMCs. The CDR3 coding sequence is TGTGCCAGCAGTCCCAATTCGGGAGACTATGGCTACACCTTC. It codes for CASSPNSGDYGYTF.